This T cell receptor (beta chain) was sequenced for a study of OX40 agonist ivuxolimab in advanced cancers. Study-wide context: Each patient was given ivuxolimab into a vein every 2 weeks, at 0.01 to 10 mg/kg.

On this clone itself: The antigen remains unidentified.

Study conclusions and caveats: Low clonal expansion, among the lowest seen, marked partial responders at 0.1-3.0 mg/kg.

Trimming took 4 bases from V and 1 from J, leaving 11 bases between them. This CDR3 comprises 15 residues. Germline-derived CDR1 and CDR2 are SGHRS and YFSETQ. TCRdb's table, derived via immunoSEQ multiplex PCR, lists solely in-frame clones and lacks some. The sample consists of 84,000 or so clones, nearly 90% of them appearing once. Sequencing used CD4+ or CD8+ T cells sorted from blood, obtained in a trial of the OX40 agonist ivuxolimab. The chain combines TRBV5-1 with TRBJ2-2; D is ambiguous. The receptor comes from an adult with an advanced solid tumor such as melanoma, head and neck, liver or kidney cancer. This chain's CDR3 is CASSREFVNTGELFF. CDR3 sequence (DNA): TGCGCCAGCAGCAGGGAATTTGTGAACACCGGGGAGCTGTTTTTT.